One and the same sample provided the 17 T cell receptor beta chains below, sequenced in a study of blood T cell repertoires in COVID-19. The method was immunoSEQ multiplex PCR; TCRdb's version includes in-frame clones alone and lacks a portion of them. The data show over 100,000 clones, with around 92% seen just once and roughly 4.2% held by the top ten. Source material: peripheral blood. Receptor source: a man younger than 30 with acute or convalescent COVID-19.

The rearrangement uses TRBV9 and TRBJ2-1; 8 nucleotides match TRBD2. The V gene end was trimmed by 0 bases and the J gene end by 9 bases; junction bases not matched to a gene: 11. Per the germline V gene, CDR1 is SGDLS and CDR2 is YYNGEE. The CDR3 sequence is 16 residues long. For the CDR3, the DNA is TGTGCCAGCAGCGTAGGAGGAAGCGGGAGTCTGGCTGAGCAGTTCTTC. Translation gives CASSVGGSGSLAEQFF.

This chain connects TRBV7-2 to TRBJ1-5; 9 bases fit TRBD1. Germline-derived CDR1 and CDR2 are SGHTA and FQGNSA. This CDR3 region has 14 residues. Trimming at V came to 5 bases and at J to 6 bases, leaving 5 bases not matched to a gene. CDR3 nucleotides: TGTGCCAGCAGCCTACAGGGGGCGAGTCAGCCCCAGCATTTT. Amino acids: CASSLQGASQPQHF.

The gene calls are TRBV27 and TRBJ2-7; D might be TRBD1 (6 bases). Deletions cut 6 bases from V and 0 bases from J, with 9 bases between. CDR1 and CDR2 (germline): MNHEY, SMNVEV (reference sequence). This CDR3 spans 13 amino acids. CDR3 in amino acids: CASSGDISYEQYF. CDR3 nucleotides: TGTGCCAGCAGCGGGGACATCTCCTACGAGCAGTACTTC.

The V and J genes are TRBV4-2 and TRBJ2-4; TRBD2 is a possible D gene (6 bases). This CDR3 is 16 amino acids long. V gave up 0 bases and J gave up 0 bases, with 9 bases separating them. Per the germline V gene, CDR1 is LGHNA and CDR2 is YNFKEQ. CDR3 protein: CASSQDLGLAKNIQYF. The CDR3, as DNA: TGTGCCAGCAGCCAAGATTTGGGACTAGCCAAAAACATTCAGTACTTC.

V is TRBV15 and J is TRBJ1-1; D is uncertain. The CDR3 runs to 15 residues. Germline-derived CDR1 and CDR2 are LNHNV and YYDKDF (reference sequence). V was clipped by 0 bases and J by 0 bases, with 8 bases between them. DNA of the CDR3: TGTGCCACCAGCAGAGAGCTATCATTGAACACTGAAGCTTTCTTT. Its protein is CATSRELSLNTEAFF.

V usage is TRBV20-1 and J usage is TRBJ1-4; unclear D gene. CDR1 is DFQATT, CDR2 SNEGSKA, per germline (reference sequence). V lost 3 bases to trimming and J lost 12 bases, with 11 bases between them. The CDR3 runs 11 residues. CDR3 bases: TGCAGTGCTAGGGAGGGAGAAGAACTGTTTTTT. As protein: CSAREGEELFF.

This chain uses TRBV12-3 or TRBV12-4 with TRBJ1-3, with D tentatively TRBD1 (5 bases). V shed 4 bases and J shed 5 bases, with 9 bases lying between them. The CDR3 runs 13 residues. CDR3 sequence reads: CASSSGLRNTIYF. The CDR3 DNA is TGTGCCAGCAGTTCGGGACTGAGAAACACCATATATTTT.

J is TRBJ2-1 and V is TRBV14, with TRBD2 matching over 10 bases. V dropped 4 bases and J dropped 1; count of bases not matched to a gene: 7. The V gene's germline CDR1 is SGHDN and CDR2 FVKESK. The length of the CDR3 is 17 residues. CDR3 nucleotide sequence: TGTGCCAGCAGCCCAGCTAGCGGGGGACTTTCCTACAATGAGCAGTTCTTC. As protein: CASSPASGGLSYNEQFF.

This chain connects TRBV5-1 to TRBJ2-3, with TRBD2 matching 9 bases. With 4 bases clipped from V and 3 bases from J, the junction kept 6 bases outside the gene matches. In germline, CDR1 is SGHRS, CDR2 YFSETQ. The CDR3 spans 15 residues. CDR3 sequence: CASSGGLAKTDTQYF. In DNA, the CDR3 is TGCGCCAGCAGCGGCGGACTAGCGAAAACAGATACGCAGTATTTT.

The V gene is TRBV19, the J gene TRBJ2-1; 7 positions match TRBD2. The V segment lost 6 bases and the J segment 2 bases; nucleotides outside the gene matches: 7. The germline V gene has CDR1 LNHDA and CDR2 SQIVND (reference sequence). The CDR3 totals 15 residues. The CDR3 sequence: CASSRPRGAYNEQFF. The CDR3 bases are TGTGCCAGTAGCCGACCCCGGGGGGCCTACAATGAGCAGTTCTTC.

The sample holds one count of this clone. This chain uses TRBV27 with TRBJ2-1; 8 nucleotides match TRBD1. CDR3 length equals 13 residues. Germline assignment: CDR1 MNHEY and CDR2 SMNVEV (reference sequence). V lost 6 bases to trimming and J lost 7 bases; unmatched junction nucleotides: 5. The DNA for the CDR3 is TGTGCCAGCAGGCCGCGACAGGGGAATGAGCAGTTCTTC. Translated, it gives CASRPRQGNEQFF.

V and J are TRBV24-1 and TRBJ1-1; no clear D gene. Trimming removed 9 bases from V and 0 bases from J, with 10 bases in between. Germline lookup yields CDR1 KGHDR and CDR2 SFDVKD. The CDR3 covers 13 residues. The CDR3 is CATRRGLNTEAFF. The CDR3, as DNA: TGTGCCACCCGGAGAGGGCTGAACACTGAAGCTTTCTTT.

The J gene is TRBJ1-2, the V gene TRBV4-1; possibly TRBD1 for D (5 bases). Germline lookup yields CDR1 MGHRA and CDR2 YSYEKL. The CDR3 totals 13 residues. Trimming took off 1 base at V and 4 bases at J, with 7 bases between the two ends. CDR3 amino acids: CASSQAQVYGYTF. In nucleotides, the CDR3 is TGCGCCAGCAGCCAAGCACAGGTCTATGGCTACACCTTC.

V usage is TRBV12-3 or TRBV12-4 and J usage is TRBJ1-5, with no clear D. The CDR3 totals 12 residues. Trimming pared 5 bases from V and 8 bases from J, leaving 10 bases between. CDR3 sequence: CASSKLAEPQHF. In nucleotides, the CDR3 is TGTGCCAGCAGTAAGTTGGCAGAGCCCCAGCATTTT.

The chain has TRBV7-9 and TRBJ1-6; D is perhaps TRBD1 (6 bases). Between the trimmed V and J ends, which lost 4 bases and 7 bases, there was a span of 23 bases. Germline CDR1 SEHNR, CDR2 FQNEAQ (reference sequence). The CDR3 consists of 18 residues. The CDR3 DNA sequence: TGTGCCAGCAGCTCGCCTCCAGCCGGCGGGGGCGTGAATTCACCCCTCCACTTT. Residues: CASSSPPAGGGVNSPLHF.

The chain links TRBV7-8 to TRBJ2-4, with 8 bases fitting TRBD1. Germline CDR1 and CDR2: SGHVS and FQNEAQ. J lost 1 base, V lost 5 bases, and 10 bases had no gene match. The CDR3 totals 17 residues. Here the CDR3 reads CASSLSTGEGAKNIQYF. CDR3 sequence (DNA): TGTGCCAGCAGCCTATCGACAGGGGAAGGGGCCAAAAACATTCAGTACTTC. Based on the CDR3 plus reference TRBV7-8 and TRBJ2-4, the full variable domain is GAGVSQSPRYKVAKRGQDVALRCDPISGHVSLFWYQQALGQGPEFLTYFQNEAQLDKSGLPSDRFFAERPEGSVSTLKIQRTQQEDSAVYLCASSLSTGEGAKNIQYFGAGTRLSVL.

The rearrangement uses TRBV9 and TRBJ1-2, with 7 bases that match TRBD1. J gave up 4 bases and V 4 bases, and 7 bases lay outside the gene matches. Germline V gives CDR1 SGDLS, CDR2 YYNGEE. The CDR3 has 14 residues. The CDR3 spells CASSQTQGTYGYTF. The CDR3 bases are TGTGCCAGCAGCCAAACACAGGGGACCTATGGCTACACCTTC.